The 18 T cell receptor beta chains reported below all come from one sample, sequenced in a study of cytomegalovirus exposure and HLA in healthy donors. It was with 60 Vbeta and 13 Jbeta primers that the PCR ran. Assay: immunoSEQ multiplex PCR; the TCRdb copy retains only in-frame clones and omits some. The data show 120,000 or so clones, with over 70% seen just once and roughly 9.3% held by the top ten. The sample was PBMCs. These TCRs come from a woman aged 50 to 60 in good health and CMV-seropositive.

In its sample, this clone was seen a few times. The genes are TRBV10-3 and TRBJ1-3; weak D call: TRBD1 (5 bases). CDR1 ENHRY and CDR2 SYGVKD come from the germline V gene. V was trimmed by 3 bases and J by 2 bases, leaving 17 bases between them. This CDR3 has 17 amino acids. The CDR3 reads CAISDSSGISPGNTIYF. The CDR3 DNA reads TGTGCCATCAGTGATTCTTCAGGGATAAGTCCTGGAAACACCATATATTTT.

In its sample, this clone was seen a few times. The chain joins TRBV9 to TRBJ2-5, with a weak D call TRBD1 (6 bases). CDR1 is SGDLS, CDR2 YYNGEE, per germline. CDR3 length: 13 amino acids. Trimming cost V 2 bases and J 1 base, with 6 bases left between them. CDR3 in DNA: TGTGCCAGCAGCGTGGGGGCCCAAGAGACCCAGTACTTC. As protein: CASSVGAQETQYF. Full variable domain (missing parts from reference TRBV9 and TRBJ2-5): DSGVTQTPKHLITATGQRVTLRCSPRSGDLSVYWYQQSLDQGLQFLIQYYNGEERAKGNILERFSAQQFPDLHSELNLSSLELGDSALYFCASSVGAQETQYFGPGTRLLVL.

This clone was counted between two and nine times. The chain recombines TRBV20-1 with TRBJ1-2; weak D call: TRBD1 (6 bases). Germline loops: CDR1 DFQATT, CDR2 SNEGSKA (reference sequence). The CDR3 runs to 11 residues. Between the trimmed V and J ends, which lost 5 bases and 8 bases, there was a span of 12 bases. Here the CDR3 reads CSAPRGNGYTF. DNA of the CDR3: TGCAGTGCTCCAAGGGGGAACGGCTACACCTTC.

The CDR3 coding sequence is TGTGCCAGCAGCCCTTATAGCAGACAGGGACGGACTGAAGCTTTCTTT. Translating it yields CASSPYSRQGRTEAFF. The chain joins TRBV27 to TRBJ1-1, with 7 bases that match TRBD1. The length of the CDR3 is 16 residues. Germline V gene data show CDR1 as MNHEY and CDR2 as SMNVEV (reference sequence). The ends lost 6 bases at V and 5 bases at J; junction bases unmatched: 15.

CDR3 protein: CASSSPWTGEETQYF. CDR3 sequence (DNA): TGTGCCAGCAGCTCCCCTTGGACAGGGGAAGAGACCCAGTACTTC. This chain joins TRBV5-4 and TRBJ2-5; 9 nucleotides line up with TRBD1. Germline V gene sequence: CDR1 SGHNT, CDR2 YYREEE (reference sequence). The CDR3 totals 15 residues. The V gene end was trimmed by 3 bases and the J gene end by 3 bases; junction bases not matched to a gene: 6.

CDR3 sequence: CASSSGLGGNTIYF. Here the CDR3 DNA reads TGTGCCAGCAGTTCGGGACTGGGAGGAAACACCATATATTTT. The V call is TRBV27, the J call TRBJ1-3; maybe TRBD1 (5 bases). This CDR3 has 14 amino acids. V dropped 4 bases and J dropped 4 bases, with 11 bases sitting between them. Per the germline V gene, CDR1 is MNHEY and CDR2 is SMNVEV (reference sequence).

V usage is TRBV13 and J usage is TRBJ2-5, with 8 bases aligning to TRBD1. The tail of the sequence fits TRBJ2-7 better, so the J call may be wrong. Germline values: CDR1 PRHDT, CDR2 FYEKMQ (reference sequence). The CDR3 is 16 amino acids. The CDR3 DNA is TGTGCCAGCAGCTTATCGCAGGGGGCTAGTGGCTACGAGCAGTACTTC. It is translated as CASSLSQGASGYEQYF.

In its sample, this clone was seen a few times. The chain carries TRBV18 and TRBJ2-3; 7 bases are a match to TRBD2. This CDR3 has 17 residues. Per germline, CDR1 KGHSH and CDR2 LQKENI. The ends lost 0 bases at V and 0 bases at J; junction bases unmatched: 6. This CDR3 is CASSPPYGGVSTDTQYF. In DNA form, the CDR3 reads TGTGCCAGCTCACCACCATATGGGGGGGTGAGCACAGATACGCAGTATTTT.

V is TRBV9 and J is TRBJ2-3; maybe TRBD1 (6 bases). CDR1 and CDR2 (germline): SGDLS, YYNGEE. Trimming stripped 1 base from V and 0 bases from J, with 9 bases between. The CDR3 spans 15 residues. CDR3 sequence: CASSVYGQSTDTQYF. CDR3 coding DNA: TGTGCCAGCAGCGTATACGGACAGAGCACAGATACGCAGTATTTT. The full variable domain, completed using reference TRBV9 and TRBJ2-3, is DSGVTQTPKHLITATGQRVTLRCSPRSGDLSVYWYQQSLDQGLQFLIQYYNGEERAKGNILERFSAQQFPDLHSELNLSSLELGDSALYFCASSVYGQSTDTQYFGPGTRLTVL.

The rearrangement joins TRBV30 to TRBJ2-7, with no clear D. Trimming took 1 base from V and 2 from J, leaving 6 bases between them. This CDR3 region has 12 residues. Per the germline V gene, CDR1 is GTSNPN and CDR2 is SVGIG (reference sequence). The CDR3 sequence: CAWSGTTYEQYF. In nucleotides, the CDR3 is TGTGCCTGGAGTGGTACAACCTACGAGCAGTACTTC.

This sequence joins TRBV5-6 and TRBJ2-1, with TRBD1 matching over 7 bases. The CDR3 contains 14 residues. Trimming removed 4 bases from V and 6 bases from J; junction bases left unmatched: 7. CDR1 and CDR2 (germline): SGHDT, YYEEEE. CDR3 amino acids: CASSLGPGGNEQFF. The CDR3, as DNA: TGTGCCAGCAGCCTGGGGCCAGGGGGCAATGAGCAGTTCTTC.

This rearrangement joins TRBV7-8 to TRBJ2-6; TRBD1 matches 7 bases. V lost 7 bases and J lost 3; bases outside the gene matches: 6. The CDR3 sequence is 15 residues long. Germline V gene sequence: CDR1 SGHVS, CDR2 FQNEAQ. The CDR3 loop is CASNLGGGGANVLTF. CDR3 sequence (DNA): TGTGCCAGCAACCTAGGGGGCGGTGGGGCCAACGTCCTGACTTTC.

The chain carries TRBV4-2 and TRBJ1-4; unclear D gene. The length of the CDR3 is 18 residues. Germline-derived CDR1 and CDR2 are LGHNA and YNFKEQ. V was shortened by 0 bases and J by 0 bases, with 14 bases between the two germline ends. The chain's CDR3 is CASSQDRRRLATNEKLFF. Here the CDR3 DNA reads TGTGCCAGCAGCCAAGATCGGAGACGGCTTGCAACTAATGAAAAACTGTTTTTT.

This sequence joins TRBV4-1 and TRBJ2-5; TRBD2 aligns across 10 bases. The V gene's germline CDR1 is MGHRA and CDR2 YSYEKL. The CDR3 consists of 18 residues. With 0 bases clipped from V and 4 bases from J, the junction kept 11 bases outside the gene matches. CDR3 DNA sequence: TGCGCCAGCAGCCAAGATCGGGGGCTAGCGGGAGTGAGAGAGACCCAGTACTTC. This encodes CASSQDRGLAGVRETQYF.

The chain employs TRBV27 and TRBJ2-7, with TRBD1 matching 7 bases. Looked up from germline, CDR1 is MNHEY and CDR2 is SMNVEV (reference sequence). Unmatched junction bases numbered 5, after V lost 6 bases and J lost 0 bases. The CDR3 is 14 residues long. The chain's CDR3 is CASSKGAGSYEQYF. Here the CDR3 DNA reads TGTGCCAGCAGCAAGGGGGCAGGCTCCTACGAGCAGTACTTC.

As regards this clone: Other nucleotide sequences from this sample produce the same CDR3. This chain connects TRBV10-3 to TRBJ2-5; D gene uncertain. This CDR3 has 14 residues. Germline V lookup: CDR1 ENHRY, CDR2 SYGVKD. Deletions cut 0 bases from V and 2 bases from J, with 7 bases between. CDR3: CAISESGRQETQYF. The CDR3, as DNA: TGTGCCATCAGTGAGTCGGGCAGACAAGAGACCCAGTACTTC.

The chain's CDR3 is CARVFCWTGGVKGNQPQHF. CDR3 bases: TGTGCCCGAGTTTTCTGTTGGACAGGGGGTGTCAAGGGTAATCAGCCCCAGCATTTT. The chain has TRBV21-1 and TRBJ1-5; the D call TRBD1 from the table was never checked on the DNA. TRBV21-1 constitutes a pseudogene. The CDR3 loop spans 19 amino acids.

The rearrangement links TRBV5-1 to TRBJ1-1; 8 nucleotides align to TRBD1. Germline V gene data show CDR1 as SGHRS and CDR2 as YFSETQ. The CDR3 runs 12 residues. The J segment lost 9 bases and the V segment lost 3 bases, leaving 4 bases of the junction unmatched. DNA for the CDR3: TGCGCCAGCAGCTGGGGACAGGACCAAGCTTTCTTT. Amino acid sequence: CASSWGQDQAFF.